This T cell receptor beta chain was recorded in a study of shared clonotypes between healthy human individuals. Regarding the study as a whole: Generation of non-shared clonotypes was less probable than generation of clonotypes shared by all four donors.

Researchers partitioned CD4+ cells into CD45RA+ naive and CD45RA-negative memory subsets. Trimming took 2 bases from V and 3 from J, leaving 11 bases between them. The CDR3 contains 14 residues. Germline V gene sequence: CDR1 MNHNY, CDR2 SVGAGI (reference sequence). This clone occurred once. Its target is unknown. Some clones are missing from TCRdb's copy, which holds only in-frame ones; the method was immunoSEQ multiplex PCR. The sample lists about 600,000 clones; more than 95% were seen once. Sample: naive CD4+ T cells sorted from blood. Subset meaning: CD45RA+ positively selected. The rearrangement uses TRBV6-6 and TRBJ2-7; no clear D. This sequence originates from a woman aged 25 to 39 in good health. The CDR3 region has the DNA TGTGCCAGCAGTTACGCAGCGAACGACTACGAGCAGTACTTC. Translating gives CASSYAANDYEQYF.